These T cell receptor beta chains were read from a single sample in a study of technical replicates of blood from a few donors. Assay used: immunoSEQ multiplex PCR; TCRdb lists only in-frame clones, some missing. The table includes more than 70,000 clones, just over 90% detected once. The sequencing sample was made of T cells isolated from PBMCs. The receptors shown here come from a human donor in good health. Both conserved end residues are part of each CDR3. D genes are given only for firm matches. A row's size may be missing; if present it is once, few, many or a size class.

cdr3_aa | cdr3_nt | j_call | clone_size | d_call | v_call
CAISEPARGKWPGGLPWGYTF | TGTGCCATCAGTGAGCCGGCAAGGGGTAAGTGGCCAGGGGGCCTTCCCTGGGGCTACACCTTC | TRBJ1-2 | - | TRBD1 | TRBV10-3
CASSLLTSLAGARPKTQYF | TGTGCCAGCAGCCTACTCACCTCGTTAGCGGGGGCCCGGCCGAAGACCCAGTACTTC | TRBJ2-5 | once | TRBD2 | TRBV4-2
CASSYSRGNGAFF | TGTGCCAGCAGTTACTCAAGGGGTAATGGTGCTTTCTTT | TRBJ1-1 | - | - | TRBV6-5
CATSMDREQGATEQYF | TGTGCCACCAGCATGGATAGAGAACAGGGGGCAACCGAGCAGTACTTC | TRBJ2-7 | - | TRBD1 | TRBV15
CAWSGGDQETQYF | TGTGCCTGGAGTGGAGGAGATCAAGAGACCCAGTACTTC | TRBJ2-5 | - | - | TRBV30
CASTSGPVLARYEQYF | TGTGCCAGCACCTCGGGGCCGGTACTAGCTCGCTACGAGCAGTACTTC | TRBJ2-7 | - | - | TRBV2
CASSPPGGPYEQYF | TGTGCCAGCAGTCCGCCCGGGGGTCCCTACGAGCAGTACTTC | TRBJ2-7 | - | - | TRBV28
CSVAGGVNTEAFF | TGCAGCGTTGCAGGGGGAGTGAACACTGAAGCTTTCTTT | TRBJ1-1 | - | TRBD1 | TRBV29-1
CAPHGGPYNEQFF | TGCGCCCCCCATGGGGGCCCCTACAATGAGCAGTTCTTC | TRBJ2-1 | - | - | TRBV23-1
CASSLAEGAYTDTQYF | TGTGCCAGCAGCTTAGCTGAGGGGGCCTACACAGATACGCAGTATTTT | TRBJ2-3 | - | TRBD1 | TRBV11-1
CASSPRGAPDHEQFF | TGTGCCAGCAGTCCACGGGGGGCCCCGGACCATGAGCAGTTCTTC | TRBJ2-1 | - | - | TRBV27
CASSRAGTVGNTIYF | TGTGCCAGCAGCCGGGCCGGGACTGTGGGAAACACCATATATTTT | TRBJ1-3 | - | - | TRBV5-6
CASSMVASGNYEQYF | TGTGCCAGTAGTATGGTTGCTAGCGGAAACTACGAGCAGTACTTC | TRBJ2-7 | - | TRBD2 | TRBV19
CAWAPGAILYHEQYF | TGTGCCTGGGCCCCAGGGGCCATCTTATACCACGAGCAGTACTTC | TRBJ2-7 | - | - | TRBV30
CASSLGGKNYGYTF | TGTGCCAGCAGCTTGGGAGGGAAGAACTATGGCTACACCTTC | TRBJ1-2 | - | - | TRBV5-4
CASSIGQNTGELFF | TGTGCCAGTAGTATTGGGCAGAACACCGGGGAGCTGTTTTTT | TRBJ2-2 | few | - | TRBV19
CASSPTGGSQETQYF | TGTGCCAGCAGCCCGACGGGGGGGTCCCAAGAGACCCAGTACTTC | TRBJ2-5 | - | TRBD2 | TRBV4-2